A single sample is the source of the 18 T cell receptor beta chains below, sequenced in a study of identifying expanded T cells in peripheral blood. Sequencing used immunoSEQ multiplex PCR; TCRdb keeps in-frame clones, though not all of them. This repertoire shows 50,000 to 75,000 clones, approximately 89% found once; its top ten account for around 4.6%. Sequenced material: blood. These receptors were collected from a person aged 18-69 years in good health.

This clone has just a few counts. The J gene is TRBJ2-7, the V gene TRBV4-2; no clear D gene. With 0 bases removed from V and 4 bases from J, the gap between germline ends came to 7 bases. The CDR3 spans 13 residues. The germline V gene encodes CDR1 LGHNA and CDR2 YNFKEQ. CDR3 nucleotide sequence: TGTGCCAGCAGCCAAGATAGTGGGTACGAGCAGTACTTC. This gives the protein CASSQDSGYEQYF.

The CDR3 nucleotides read TGTGCCAGCAGACTTACCGTGAGCTCTGGAAACACCATATATTTT. Protein: CASRLTVSSGNTIYF. The chain links TRBV28 to TRBJ1-3; no reliable D call. The CDR3 contains 15 residues. CDR1 and CDR2 (germline): MDHEN, SYDVKM. V was clipped by 6 bases and J by 0 bases, with 12 bases between them.

V and J are TRBV29-1 and TRBJ2-1; TRBD1 matches 7 bases. The V gene end was trimmed by 4 bases and the J gene end by 9 bases; junction bases not matched to a gene: 12. CDR3 length: 14 residues. Germline CDR1 is SQVTM and CDR2 is ANQGSEA. The CDR3 DNA sequence: TGCAGCGTTGGGACAGGCCTGGGTCTGAGTGAGCAGTTCTTC. This encodes CSVGTGLGLSEQFF.

The rearrangement uses TRBV28 and TRBJ2-4; TRBD2 aligns across 7 bases. CDR3 size: 14 residues. The V and J ends lost 6 bases and 3 bases, in that order; junction bases with no gene match: 5. Germline loops: CDR1 MDHEN, CDR2 SYDVKM. The chain's CDR3 is CASRPGGGKNIQYF. The DNA for the CDR3 is TGTGCCAGCAGGCCGGGAGGAGGCAAAAACATTCAGTACTTC.

This sequence joins TRBV7-9 and TRBJ2-7; 10 bases match TRBD2. Germline trimming cut 4 bases from V and 2 bases from J; bases unmatched to any gene: 5. The CDR3 loop spans 15 amino acids. Germline CDR1 and CDR2: SEHNR and FQNEAQ (reference sequence). The CDR3 sequence is CASSSGLATPYEQYF. In DNA, the CDR3 is TGTGCCAGCAGCTCGGGACTAGCGACCCCCTACGAGCAGTACTTC.

This clone was recorded a few times. The chain couples TRBV9 to TRBJ1-4; D not certain. V dropped 0 bases and J dropped 3 bases, with 6 bases sitting between them. Germline V gene data show CDR1 as SGDLS and CDR2 as YYNGEE. This CDR3 has 14 residues. CDR3 loop: CASSVGWANEKLFF. CDR3 bases: TGTGCCAGCAGCGTAGGGTGGGCTAATGAAAAACTGTTTTTT.

The V gene is TRBV7-9, the J gene TRBJ2-5; 8 bases align to TRBD1. This CDR3 has 16 residues. Germline V gene data show CDR1 as SEHNR and CDR2 as FQNEAQ (reference sequence). V lost 5 bases to trimming and J lost 1 base; unmatched junction nucleotides: 9. In DNA, the CDR3 is TGTGCCAGCAGCACTGGACAGGGATTTCTCCAAGAGACCCAGTACTTC. Protein product: CASSTGQGFLQETQYF.

This clone was seen only once. The chain combines TRBV15 with TRBJ2-1; tentatively, D is TRBD1 (6 bases). The germline gives CDR1 LNHNV, CDR2 YYDKDF (reference sequence). CDR3 size: 14 residues. Deletions cut 1 base from V and 10 bases from J, with 14 bases between. The CDR3: CATSRVGQPREQFF. Here the CDR3 DNA reads TGTGCCACCAGCAGAGTTGGACAGCCTAGGGAGCAGTTCTTC.

This clone showed up just a few times. The CDR3 DNA reads as TGTGCCAGCAGCTTTCTCCCCGGGACAGGAAACACAGATACGCAGTATTTT. Its protein is CASSFLPGTGNTDTQYF. V and J are TRBV14 and TRBJ2-3; 8 positions agree with TRBD1. The CDR3 is made up of 17 amino acids. Germline values: CDR1 SGHDN, CDR2 FVKESK. Trimming at V came to 5 bases and at J to 2 bases, leaving 12 bases not matched to a gene.

CDR3 nucleotide sequence: TGCGCCAGCAGCCAAGATCGCCCCCAGTACAATGAGCAGTTCTTC. The encoded protein is CASSQDRPQYNEQFF. The J gene is TRBJ2-1, the V gene TRBV4-3; D call uncertain. Trimming pared 0 bases from V and 4 bases from J, leaving 10 bases between. This CDR3 has 15 amino acids. Germline lookup yields CDR1 LGHNA and CDR2 YSLEER.

V gene TRBV5-6 combines with J gene TRBJ2-1, with 10 positions matching TRBD2. In germline, CDR1 is SGHDT, CDR2 YYEEEE. This CDR3 comprises 15 residues. The junction had 6 bases not matched to a gene; V was cut back by 0 bases and J by 9 bases. The CDR3 region has the DNA TGTGCCAGCAGCTTGGCCGGGACTAGCGATGGTGAGCAGTTCTTC. This encodes CASSLAGTSDGEQFF.

In this sample, this clone turned up a few times. The chain is built from TRBV28 and TRBJ1-6, with 8 nucleotides matching TRBD1. Germline V gives CDR1 MDHEN, CDR2 SYDVKM. V shed 3 bases and J 6 bases; nucleotides not matched to a gene: 1. CDR3 length equals 14 residues. This CDR3 is CASSLDRANSPLHF. The CDR3 DNA reads as TGTGCCAGCAGTTTGGACAGGGCTAATTCACCCCTCCACTTT.

CDR3 sequence (DNA): TGTGCCAGCAGTGACGGGGCAGGGTTCACCGGGGAGCTGTTTTTT. Its protein product is CASSDGAGFTGELFF. The V and J genes are TRBV6-1 and TRBJ2-2; perhaps D is TRBD1 or TRBD2 (5 bases each). V lost 3 bases to trimming and J lost 4 bases, with 12 bases between them. This CDR3 is 15 amino acids long. Germline V gene lookup returns CDR1 MNHNS and CDR2 SASEGT.

The chain is built from TRBV7-2 and TRBJ1-1; D is uncertain. The length of the CDR3 is 13 residues. The germline CDR1 and CDR2 sequences are SGHTA and FQGNSA. The ends were cut back, 4 bases at V and 6 bases at J, with 12 bases in the middle. The CDR3 sequence: CASSSLGKSEAFF. CDR3 in DNA: TGTGCCAGCAGCTCTCTCGGGAAATCTGAAGCTTTCTTT.

V gene TRBV4-3 combines with J gene TRBJ1-4; D gene uncertain. CDR1 and CDR2 (germline): LGHNA, YSLEER. This CDR3 is 15 amino acids long. Trimming cost V 0 bases and J 7 bases, with 12 bases left between them. The CDR3 DNA sequence: TGCGCCAGCAGCCAAGATAGCGGGCGGGGTGAAAAACTGTTTTTT. As protein: CASSQDSGRGEKLFF.

The rearrangement links TRBV27 to TRBJ1-1, with D unclear. The CDR3 spans 11 residues. Germline V gene sequence: CDR1 MNHEY, CDR2 SMNVEV (reference sequence). Trimming shortened V by 4 bases and J by 2 bases, and 2 bases separated the two germline ends. Here the CDR3 DNA reads TGTGCCAGCAGTTCAAACACTGAAGCTTTCTTT. Translation gives CASSSNTEAFF.

V usage is TRBV30 and J usage is TRBJ2-5; D not certain. CDR3 length: 11 amino acids. Germline V gives CDR1 GTSNPN, CDR2 SVGIG (reference sequence). V was shortened by 3 bases and J by 9 bases, with 11 bases between the two germline ends. The CDR3 region has the DNA TGTGCCTGGAGCGAAGCTGGGTCCCAGTACTTC. Translation: CAWSEAGSQYF.

This clone showed up just once. V is TRBV30 and J is TRBJ1-5, with D possibly matching TRBD1 (6 bases). V was cut by 1 base and J by 5 bases, with 12 bases left in between. The CDR3 is 14 amino acids. The germline V gene encodes CDR1 GTSNPN and CDR2 SVGIG (reference sequence). The CDR3 sequence is CAWSGVAGDQPQHF. CDR3 bases: TGTGCCTGGAGTGGGGTGGCAGGGGATCAGCCCCAGCATTTT. Full variable domain (missing parts from reference TRBV30 and TRBJ1-5): SQTIHQWPATLVQPVGSPLSLECTVEGTSNPNLYWYRQAAGRGLQLLFYSVGIGQISSEVPQNLSASRPQDRQFILSSKKLLLSDSGFYLCAWSGVAGDQPQHFGDGTRLSIL.